This T cell receptor (beta chain) stems from a study of long-term antiretroviral therapy in people with HIV. Sequencing used immunoSEQ v3.0 at survey level. Data came from immunoSEQ multiplex PCR; TCRdb stores just in-frame clones and leaves some out. The sample lists around 15,000 clones, roughly 90% seen once, with approximately 12% in the top ten. Cryopreserved PBMC samples of about 1-11 million cells were used for DNA extraction. The CDR3 sequence is 14 residues long. CDR1 LNHDA and CDR2 SQIVND come from the germline V gene (reference sequence). J was trimmed by 6 bases and V by 3 bases; bases with no gene match: 6.

The chain combines TRBV19 with TRBJ1-2; 8 nucleotides align to TRBD1. The sample was unsorted PBMCs, taken 0.7 years before starting antiretroviral therapy. The sequence was collected from a man aged 50 or older with HIV. The CDR3 spells CASSIEDRVHGYTF. The CDR3 DNA reads TGTGCCAGTAGTATCGAGGACAGGGTTCATGGCTACACCTTC.